Shown below are 10 T cell receptor beta chains from a single sample sequenced in a study of T cell responses to AZD1222 COVID-19 vaccine. Some clones are missing from TCRdb's copy, which holds only in-frame ones; the method was immunoSEQ multiplex PCR. The repertoire has roughly 150,000 clones, roughly 80% of them found once; the top ten carry roughly 4.3%. The starting material was peripheral blood, obtained on day 0 of AZD1222 vaccination. These TCRs come from an adult in good health.

This rearrangement joins TRBV2 to TRBJ2-6; unclear D gene. This CDR3 is 15 amino acids long. Per germline, CDR1 SNHLY and CDR2 FYNNEI. Trimming removed 1 base at V and 2 bases at J, with 6 bases between. The CDR3 loop is CASSEVITGANVLTF. The CDR3 region has the DNA TGTGCCAGCAGTGAAGTAATTACTGGGGCCAACGTCCTGACTTTC.

The chain couples TRBV19 to TRBJ1-1, with 9 nucleotides matching TRBD1. Germline CDR1 LNHDA, CDR2 SQIVND (reference sequence). The CDR3 has 15 amino acids. V dropped 6 bases and J dropped 1; count of bases not matched to a gene: 6. The CDR3 bases are TGTGCCAGTAGCAACAGGGGGCAGGGGAACACTGAAGCTTTCTTT. It is translated as CASSNRGQGNTEAFF.

The chain combines TRBV29-1 with TRBJ1-1; 8 nucleotides line up with TRBD1. After removal of 7 bases from V and 0 bases from J, the junction contained 4 bases not matched to a gene. This CDR3 spans 13 amino acids. Germline V gene sequence: CDR1 SQVTM, CDR2 ANQGSEA. In DNA form, the CDR3 reads TGCAGCGGAGACAGGGGTTTGAACACTGAAGCTTTCTTT. Protein product: CSGDRGLNTEAFF.

This chain connects TRBV5-4 to TRBJ1-2; no reliable D call. With 0 bases removed from V and 2 bases from J, the gap between germline ends came to 5 bases. Per the germline V gene, CDR1 is SGHNT and CDR2 is YYREEE (reference sequence). The length of the CDR3 is 13 residues. DNA for the CDR3: TGTGCCAGCAGCTTGGTCCTGAACTATGGCTACACCTTC. Residues: CASSLVLNYGYTF.

This clone was seen a few times. The chain is built from TRBV5-1 and TRBJ2-2; either TRBD1 or TRBD2 may fit D (5 bases each). Germline CDR1 reads SGHRS; CDR2 reads YFSETQ. V was shortened by 4 bases and J by 0 bases, with 10 bases between the two germline ends. The CDR3 is 15 amino acids. CDR3 coding DNA: TGCGCCAGCAGCCAAGGGACGGCGAACACCGGGGAGCTGTTTTTT. Translation: CASSQGTANTGELFF.

The J gene is TRBJ1-2, the V gene TRBV27; maybe TRBD1 (5 bases). V lost 5 bases to trimming and J lost 7 bases, with 17 bases between them. This CDR3 comprises 14 residues. The germline gives CDR1 MNHEY, CDR2 SMNVEV (reference sequence). The CDR3 loop is CASSQVITGGGYTF. CDR3 in DNA: TGTGCCAGCAGTCAAGTGATAACAGGAGGTGGCTACACCTTC.

The rearrangement uses TRBV5-1 and TRBJ1-1; D remains unclear. Trimming pared 4 bases from V and 1 base from J, leaving 11 bases between. The CDR3 totals 14 residues. Germline CDR1 SGHRS, CDR2 YFSETQ. CDR3: CASSPNPGNTEAFF. DNA of the CDR3: TGCGCCAGCAGCCCCAACCCAGGGAACACTGAAGCTTTCTTT.

This clone has more than one count but fewer than ten. This chain links TRBV3-1 (or the pseudogene TRBV3-2) with TRBJ2-5; 13 bases are a match to TRBD2. Unmatched junction bases numbered 3, after V lost 4 bases and J lost 4 bases. Germline CDR1 and CDR2: LGHDT and YNNKEL (reference sequence). The CDR3 consists of 15 residues. The chain's CDR3 is CASSPWTSGGETQYF. CDR3 DNA: TGTGCCAGCAGCCCCTGGACTAGCGGGGGAGAGACCCAGTACTTC.

This clone occurred a few times. The rearrangement joins TRBV5-1 to TRBJ1-2, with D uncertain. The CDR3 totals 14 residues. Trimming removed 0 bases from V and 1 base from J, with 7 bases in between. Germline V gene sequence: CDR1 SGHRS, CDR2 YFSETQ. The CDR3 loop is CASSLDSINYGYTF. CDR3 sequence (DNA): TGCGCCAGCAGCTTGGACAGCATTAACTATGGCTACACCTTC.

The CDR3 loop is CASSFVTGGSEQFF. CDR3 nucleotides: TGTGCCAGCAGTTTCGTCACAGGGGGCAGTGAGCAGTTCTTC. This sequence joins TRBV6-2 or TRBV6-3 and TRBJ2-1, with TRBD1 matching over 9 bases. CDR1 and CDR2 from the germline V gene are MNHEY and SVGEGT. The CDR3 covers 14 residues. V trimming: 4 bases; J trimming: 9 bases; junction bases outside the gene matches: 7.